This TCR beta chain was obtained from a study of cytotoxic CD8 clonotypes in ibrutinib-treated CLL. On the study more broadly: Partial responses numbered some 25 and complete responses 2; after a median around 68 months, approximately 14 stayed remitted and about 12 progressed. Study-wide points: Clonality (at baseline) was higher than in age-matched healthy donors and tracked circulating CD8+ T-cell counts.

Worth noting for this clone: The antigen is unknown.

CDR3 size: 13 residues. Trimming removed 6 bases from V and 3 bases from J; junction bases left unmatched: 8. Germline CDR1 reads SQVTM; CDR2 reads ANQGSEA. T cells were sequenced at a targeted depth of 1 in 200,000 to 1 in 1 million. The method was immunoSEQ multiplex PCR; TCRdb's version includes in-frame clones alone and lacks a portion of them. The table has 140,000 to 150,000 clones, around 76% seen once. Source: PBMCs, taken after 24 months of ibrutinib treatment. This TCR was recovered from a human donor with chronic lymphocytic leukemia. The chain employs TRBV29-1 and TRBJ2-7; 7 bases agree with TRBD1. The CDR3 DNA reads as TGCAGCGTGGAAACGGACAGGAACTACGAGCAGTACTTC. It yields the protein CSVETDRNYEQYF.